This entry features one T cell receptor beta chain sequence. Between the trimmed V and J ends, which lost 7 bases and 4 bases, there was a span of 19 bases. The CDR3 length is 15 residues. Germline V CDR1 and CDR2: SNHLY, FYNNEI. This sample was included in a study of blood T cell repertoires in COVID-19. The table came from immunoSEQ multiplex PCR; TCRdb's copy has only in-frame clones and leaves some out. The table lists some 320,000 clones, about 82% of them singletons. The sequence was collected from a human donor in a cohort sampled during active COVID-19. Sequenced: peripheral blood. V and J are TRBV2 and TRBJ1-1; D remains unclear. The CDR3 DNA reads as TGTGCCAGCACTACTATATCGGGAGATAGCACTGAAGCTTTCTTT. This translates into CASTTISGDSTEAFF.